This TCR beta chain derives from a study of memory CD4+ T cells and cytomegalovirus serostatus. V lost 7 bases and J lost 0; bases outside the gene matches: 3. The CDR3 covers 14 residues. CDR1 ENHRY and CDR2 SYGVKD come from the germline V gene. The sort gate was single viable CD3+CD4+CD8-CD45RO+ cells for memory CD4+ T cells. There are a few counts of this clone. Clones were sequenced by immunoSEQ multiplex PCR, and TCRdb holds only the in-frame ones, with some missing. This sample has 80,000 or so clones, with about 73% found just once. The V gene is TRBV10-3, the J gene TRBJ1-1, with 9 bases lining up with TRBD1. Material: memory CD4+ T cells from blood. This receptor was identified in an adult in good health and CMV-seropositive. CDR3 sequence: CAIMDRGMNTEAFF. The CDR3 nucleotides are TGTGCCATCATGGACAGGGGCATGAACACTGAAGCTTTCTTT.